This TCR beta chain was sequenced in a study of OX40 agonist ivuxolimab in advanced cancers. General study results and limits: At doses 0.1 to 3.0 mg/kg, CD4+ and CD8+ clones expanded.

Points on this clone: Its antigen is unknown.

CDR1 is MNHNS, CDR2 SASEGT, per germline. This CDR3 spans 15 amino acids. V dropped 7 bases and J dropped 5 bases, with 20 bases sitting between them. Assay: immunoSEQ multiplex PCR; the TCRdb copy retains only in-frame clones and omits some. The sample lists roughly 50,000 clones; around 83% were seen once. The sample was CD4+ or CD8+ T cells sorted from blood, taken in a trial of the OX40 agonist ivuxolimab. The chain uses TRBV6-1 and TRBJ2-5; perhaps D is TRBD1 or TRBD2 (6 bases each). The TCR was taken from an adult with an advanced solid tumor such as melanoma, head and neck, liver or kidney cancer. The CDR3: CASTSLGGPMETQYF. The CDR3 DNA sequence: TGTGCCAGCACCTCCCTCGGGGGCCCCATGGAGACCCAGTACTTC.